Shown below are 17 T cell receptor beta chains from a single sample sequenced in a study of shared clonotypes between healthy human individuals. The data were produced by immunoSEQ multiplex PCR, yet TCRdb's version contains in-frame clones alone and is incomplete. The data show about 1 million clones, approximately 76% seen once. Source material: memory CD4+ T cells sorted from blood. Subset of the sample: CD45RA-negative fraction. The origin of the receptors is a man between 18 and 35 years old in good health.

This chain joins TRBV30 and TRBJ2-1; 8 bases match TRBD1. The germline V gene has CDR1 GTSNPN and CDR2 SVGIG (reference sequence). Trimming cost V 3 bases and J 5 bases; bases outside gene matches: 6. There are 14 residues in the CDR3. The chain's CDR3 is CAWRTLGQDNEQFF. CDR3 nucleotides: TGTGCCTGGAGGACCCTGGGACAGGACAATGAGCAGTTCTTC.

CDR3 in amino acids: CAISPQAGLSTDTQYF. CDR3 DNA sequence: TGTGCCATCAGTCCTCAGGCGGGGCTAAGCACAGATACGCAGTATTTT. The genes are TRBV10-3 and TRBJ2-3; D may be TRBD2 (6 bases). Trimming removed 5 bases at V and 0 bases at J, with 15 bases between. The CDR3 contains 16 residues. Germline-derived CDR1 and CDR2 are ENHRY and SYGVKD.

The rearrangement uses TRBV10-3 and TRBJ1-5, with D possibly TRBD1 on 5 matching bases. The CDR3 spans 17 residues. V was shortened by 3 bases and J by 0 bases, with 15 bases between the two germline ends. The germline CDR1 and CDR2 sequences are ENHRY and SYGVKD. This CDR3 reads CAISDLFRGYSNQPQHF. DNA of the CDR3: TGTGCCATCAGTGATTTATTTAGGGGTTATAGCAATCAGCCCCAGCATTTT.

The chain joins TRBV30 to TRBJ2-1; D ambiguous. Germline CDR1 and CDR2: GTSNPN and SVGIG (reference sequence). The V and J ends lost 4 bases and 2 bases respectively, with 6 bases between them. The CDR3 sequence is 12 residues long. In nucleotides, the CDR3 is TGTGCCTGGACCCCGACCTACAATGAGCAGTTCTTC. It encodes CAWTPTYNEQFF.

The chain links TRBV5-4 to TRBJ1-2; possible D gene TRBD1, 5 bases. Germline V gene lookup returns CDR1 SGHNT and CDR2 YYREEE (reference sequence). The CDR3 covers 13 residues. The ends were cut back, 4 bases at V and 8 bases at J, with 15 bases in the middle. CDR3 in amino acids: CASSPQGFRGYTF. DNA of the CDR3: TGTGCCAGCAGCCCCCAGGGATTCAGGGGCTACACCTTC.

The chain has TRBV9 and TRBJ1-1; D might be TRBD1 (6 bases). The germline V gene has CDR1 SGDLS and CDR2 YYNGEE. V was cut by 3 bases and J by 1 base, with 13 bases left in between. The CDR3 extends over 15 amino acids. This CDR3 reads CASSGEDRRNTEAFF. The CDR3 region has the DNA TGTGCCAGCAGCGGAGAGGACAGACGGAACACTGAAGCTTTCTTT. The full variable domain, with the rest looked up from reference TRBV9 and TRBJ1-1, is DSGVTQTPKHLITATGQRVTLRCSPRSGDLSVYWYQQSLDQGLQFLIQYYNGEERAKGNILERFSAQQFPDLHSELNLSSLELGDSALYFCASSGEDRRNTEAFFGQGTRLTVV.

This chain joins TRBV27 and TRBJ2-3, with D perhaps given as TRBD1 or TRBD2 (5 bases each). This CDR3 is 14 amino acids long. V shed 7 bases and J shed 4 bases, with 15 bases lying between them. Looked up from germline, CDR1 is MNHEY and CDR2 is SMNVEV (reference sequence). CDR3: CASKFQGPADTQYF. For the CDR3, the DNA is TGTGCCAGCAAATTCCAGGGACCGGCAGATACGCAGTATTTT.

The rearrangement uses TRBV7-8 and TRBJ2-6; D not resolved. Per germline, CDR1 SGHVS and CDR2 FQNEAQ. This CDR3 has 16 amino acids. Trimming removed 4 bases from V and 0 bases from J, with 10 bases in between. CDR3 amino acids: CASSSLRPSGANVLTF. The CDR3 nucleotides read TGTGCCAGCAGCTCCCTGAGGCCCTCTGGGGCCAACGTCCTGACTTTC. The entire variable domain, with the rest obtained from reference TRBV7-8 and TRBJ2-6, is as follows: GAGVSQSPRYKVAKRGQDVALRCDPISGHVSLFWYQQALGQGPEFLTYFQNEAQLDKSGLPSDRFFAERPEGSVSTLKIQRTQQEDSAVYLCASSSLRPSGANVLTFGAGSRLTVL.

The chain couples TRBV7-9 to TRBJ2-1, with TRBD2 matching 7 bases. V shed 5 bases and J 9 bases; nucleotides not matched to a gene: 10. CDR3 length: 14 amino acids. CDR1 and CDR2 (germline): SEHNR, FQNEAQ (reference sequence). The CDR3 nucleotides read TGTGCCAGCAGCGTTAACCGGGAGGTCGGTGAGCAGTTCTTC. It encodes CASSVNREVGEQFF.

CDR3 nucleotide sequence: TGTGCCAGCGCCACTTGGGCGGGAGGCCCGGGTGAGCAGTTCTTC. The encoded protein is CASATWAGGPGEQFF. This chain joins TRBV9 and TRBJ2-1, with 8 bases matching TRBD2. With V trimmed by 7 bases and J by 9 bases, 15 bases remained unmatched. This CDR3 is 15 amino acids long. Germline loops: CDR1 SGDLS, CDR2 YYNGEE. The whole variable domain, remainder taken from reference TRBV9 and TRBJ2-1, is DSGVTQTPKHLITATGQRVTLRCSPRSGDLSVYWYQQSLDQGLQFLIQYYNGEERAKGNILERFSAQQFPDLHSELNLSSLELGDSALYFCASATWAGGPGEQFFGPGTRLTVL.

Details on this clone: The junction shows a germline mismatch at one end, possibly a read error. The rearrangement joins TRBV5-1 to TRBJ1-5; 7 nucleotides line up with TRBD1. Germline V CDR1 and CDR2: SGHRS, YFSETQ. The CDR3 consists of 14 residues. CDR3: CASSLVGGKQPQHF. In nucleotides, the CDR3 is TGCGCCAGCAGCTTGGTAGGGGGCAAGCAGCCCCAGCATTTT.

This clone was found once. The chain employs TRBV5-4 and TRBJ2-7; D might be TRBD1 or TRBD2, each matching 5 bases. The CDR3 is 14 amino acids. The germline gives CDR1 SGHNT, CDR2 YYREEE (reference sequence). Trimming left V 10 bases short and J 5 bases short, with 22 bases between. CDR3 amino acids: CAARRGLEENEQYF. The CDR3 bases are TGTGCCGCAAGACGGGGCCTGGAGGAGAACGAGCAGTACTTC.

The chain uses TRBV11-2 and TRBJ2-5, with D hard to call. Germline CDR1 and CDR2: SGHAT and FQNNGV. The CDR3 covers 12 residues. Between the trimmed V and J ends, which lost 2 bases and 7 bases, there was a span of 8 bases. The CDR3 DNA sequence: TGTGCCAGCAGCTTACCCTTCGGGACCCAGTACTTC. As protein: CASSLPFGTQYF.

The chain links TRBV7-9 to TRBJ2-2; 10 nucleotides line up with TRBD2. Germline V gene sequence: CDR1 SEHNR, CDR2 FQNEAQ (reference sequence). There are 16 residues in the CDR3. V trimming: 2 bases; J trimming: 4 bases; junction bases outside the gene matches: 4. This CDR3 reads CASSLKGLALTGELFF. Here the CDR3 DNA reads TGTGCCAGCAGCTTAAAGGGACTAGCGCTCACCGGGGAGCTGTTTTTT.

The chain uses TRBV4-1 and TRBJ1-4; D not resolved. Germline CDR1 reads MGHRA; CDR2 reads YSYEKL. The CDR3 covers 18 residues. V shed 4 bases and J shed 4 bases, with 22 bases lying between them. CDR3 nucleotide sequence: TGCGCCAGCAGCCCCTATGAACGGACTCTTAGTGGTAATGAAAAACTGTTTTTT. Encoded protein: CASSPYERTLSGNEKLFF.

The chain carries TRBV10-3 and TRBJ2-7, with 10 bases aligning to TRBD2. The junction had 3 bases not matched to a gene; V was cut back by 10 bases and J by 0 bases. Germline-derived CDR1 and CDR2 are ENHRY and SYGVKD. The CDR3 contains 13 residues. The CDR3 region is CATASGSSYEQYF. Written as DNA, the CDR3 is TGTGCCACCGCTAGCGGGAGCTCCTACGAGCAGTACTTC.

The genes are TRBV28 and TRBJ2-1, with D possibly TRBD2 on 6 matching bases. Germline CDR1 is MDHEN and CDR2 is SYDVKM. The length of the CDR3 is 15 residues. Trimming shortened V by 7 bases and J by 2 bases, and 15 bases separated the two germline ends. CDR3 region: CASTPRGKAYNEQFF. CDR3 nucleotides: TGTGCCAGCACCCCTCGGGGGAAGGCCTACAATGAGCAGTTCTTC.